These 25 T cell receptor beta chains were sequenced from one sample in a study of T cell repertoires in cytomegalovirus infection (dated by TCRdb to between 2019 and 2020). The listed sequencing device is Illumina HiSeq 1500. Through fastp at Q25 and MiXCR, TCRdb rebuilt clones from the public reads, retaining in-frame beta chains. Under each unique CDR3 protein, matching rows form one entry showing the most common genes and DNA. The sample table lists around 740,000 distinct CDR3 sequences, approximately 34% of them with a count of one. The top ten clonotypes cover 2.5% to 3.5% of the sample. Sequenced sample: PBMCs. Every receptor here comes from a human donor in good health (CMV status not recorded). Some clones in this sample may be carry-over from other donors' samples.

This chain connects TRBV19 to TRBJ2-1, with 9 bases fitting TRBD2. The CDR3 loop spans 14 amino acids. Trimming at V came to 6 bases and at J to 5 bases, leaving 5 bases not matched to a gene. The germline V gene has CDR1 LNHDA and CDR2 SQIVND (reference sequence). The CDR3 here is CASSQTSGHNEQFF. The CDR3 bases are TGTGCCAGTAGCCAGACTAGCGGACACAATGAGCAGTTCTTC.

In this sample, this clonotype turned up a few times. The chain employs TRBV27 and TRBJ2-2; the match to TRBD2 covers 9 bases. The CDR3 is 14 residues long. Per the germline V gene, CDR1 is MNHEY and CDR2 is SMNVEV (reference sequence). Unmatched junction bases numbered 6, after V lost 6 bases and J lost 7 bases. In nucleotides, the CDR3 is TGTGCCAGCAGGGAGCGGGGGGCCGTCGGGGAGCTGTTTTTT. It is translated as CASRERGAVGELFF.

The chain links TRBV2 to TRBJ1-4; 10 positions agree with TRBD1. This CDR3 contains 16 residues. The V gene's germline CDR1 is SNHLY and CDR2 FYNNEI. V shed 4 bases, J shed 8 bases, and the junction held 10 bases outside the gene matches. The chain's CDR3 is CASSVRDRGAGEKLFF. In DNA form, the CDR3 reads TGTGCCAGCAGTGTTAGGGACAGGGGCGCAGGAGAAAAACTGTTTTTT.

This clonotype was seen a few times. The chain is built from TRBV2 and TRBJ2-7; the D gene is possibly TRBD2 (6 bases). CDR3 length: 17 amino acids. CDR1 is SNHLY and CDR2 is FYNNEI in the germline V gene. V was clipped by 8 bases and J by 6 bases, with 29 bases between them. The chain's CDR3 is CASESPGLPKLQPEQYF. The CDR3 nucleotides are TGTGCCAGCGAGTCACCGGGACTCCCAAAACTGCAACCCGAGCAGTACTTC.

The sample holds a few counts of this clonotype. The rearrangement joins TRBV14 to TRBJ2-1; 9 positions match TRBD1. Per the germline V gene, CDR1 is SGHDN and CDR2 is FVKESK. This CDR3 region has 17 residues. Trimming took 3 bases from V and 6 from J; bases not matched to a gene: 12. Here the CDR3 DNA reads TGTGCCAGCAGCCACTGGGACAGGGTTATTGATGTCAATGAGCAGTTCTTC. Its protein product is CASSHWDRVIDVNEQFF.

This clonotype was picked up a small number of times. The rearrangement joins TRBV12-3 or TRBV12-4 to TRBJ1-1; 8 positions agree with TRBD1. CDR3 length: 14 amino acids. Losses at the gene ends were 8 bases for V and 6 bases for J; bases not matched to a gene: 11. This CDR3 is CASHRGQGTAEAFF. CDR3 sequence (DNA): TGTGCCAGCCACCGCGGACAGGGAACTGCTGAAGCTTTCTTT.

Only a few counts were recorded for this clonotype. The chain uses TRBV7-9 and TRBJ2-7, with D tentatively TRBD2 (5 bases). Germline lookup yields CDR1 SEHNR and CDR2 FQNEAQ (reference sequence). The V end lost 4 bases, the J end lost 4 bases, and 17 bases lay between the germline ends. The CDR3 sequence is 15 residues long. CDR3 amino acids: CASSSQGGRSYEQYF. The CDR3 region has the DNA TGTGCCAGCAGCTCCCAAGGAGGCAGATCATACGAGCAGTACTTC.

This clonotype was observed many times. This chain uses TRBV12-3 or TRBV12-4 with TRBJ1-1, with D tentatively TRBD1 (5 bases). The CDR3 length is 17 residues. Trimming cost V 3 bases and J 6 bases, with 23 bases left between them. CDR3 sequence: CASSFQGTPLVWAEAFF. As DNA, the CDR3 is TGTGCCAGCAGTTTTCAGGGAACACCCCTCGTGTGGGCTGAAGCTTTCTTT.

In the case of this clonotype: Its ends do not fully match the called genes, so a read error is possible. The V call is TRBV7-2, the J call TRBJ1-5; perhaps TRBD1 as D (6 bases). This CDR3 has 16 amino acids. Germline CDR1 reads SGHTA; CDR2 reads FQGNSA. CDR3 in amino acids: CASSARTEGSNQPPHF. Here the CDR3 DNA reads TGTGCCAGCAGCGCCAGGACAGAGGGAAGCAATCAGCCCCCGCATTTT.

This chain links TRBV11-2 with TRBJ1-1, with TRBD1 as a possible D gene (6 bases). The CDR3 has 12 residues. Germline-derived CDR1 and CDR2 are SGHAT and FQNNGV. The V end was cut by 5 bases, the J end by 11 bases, with 15 bases between. The CDR3 loop is CASSPQGRAAFF. As DNA, the CDR3 is TGTGCCAGCAGCCCACAGGGACGGGCGGCTTTCTTT.

This clonotype was counted only a few times. This chain joins TRBV12-3 or TRBV12-4 and TRBJ1-2; TRBD1 is a possible D gene (6 bases). CDR3 length: 13 residues. The V gene lost 4 bases and the J gene lost 7 bases, with 13 bases spanning the gap. CDR3 nucleotide sequence: TGTGCCAGCAGTTCCGGGGGGGGGCTTGGCTACACCTTC. Translated: CASSSGGGLGYTF.

This clonotype has just a few counts. J is TRBJ1-1 and V is TRBV28; 10 bases map to TRBD1. Germline loops: CDR1 MDHEN, CDR2 SYDVKM. CDR3 size: 15 residues. The junction had 9 bases not matched to a gene; V was cut back by 8 bases and J by 3 bases. In DNA form, the CDR3 reads TGTGCCAGCCCTGGACTAGGGACAGGGGACACTGAAGCTTTCTTT. This gives the protein CASPGLGTGDTEAFF.

CDR3 protein: CASSRTGPTEAFF. CDR3 bases: TGTGCCAGCAGCAGAACAGGTCCAACTGAAGCTTTCTTT. This rearrangement joins TRBV5-5 to TRBJ1-1; the D gene is possibly TRBD1 (5 bases). Germline values: CDR1 SGHKS, CDR2 YYEKEE (reference sequence). The CDR3 is 13 amino acids. Trimming took off 4 bases at V and 5 bases at J, with 12 bases between the two ends.

The table lists this clonotype with many counts. This chain uses TRBV7-2 with TRBJ1-5; 9 bases line up with TRBD1. Germline V CDR1 and CDR2: SGHTA, FQGNSA. Unmatched junction bases numbered 6, after V lost 6 bases and J lost 6 bases. This CDR3 is 14 amino acids long. CDR3 in amino acids: CASSRQGGSQPQHF. In nucleotides, the CDR3 is TGTGCCAGCAGTCGACAGGGGGGAAGTCAGCCCCAGCATTTT.

This clonotype has just one count. The genes are TRBV27 and TRBJ1-2; possibly TRBD1 for D (5 bases). The V gene's germline CDR1 is MNHEY and CDR2 SMNVEV (reference sequence). Trimming left V 3 bases short and J 0 bases short, with 14 bases between. CDR3 length equals 16 residues. This CDR3 reads CASSFRQGPSNYGYTF. The CDR3 bases are TGTGCCAGCAGTTTTAGGCAGGGACCATCTAACTATGGCTACACCTTC.

This clonotype has a handful of counts. The CDR3 DNA reads as TGTGCCAGCAGCAGTCTCAGGGGGACTGAAGCTTTCTTT. Encoded protein: CASSSLRGTEAFF. The rearrangement uses TRBV7-9 and TRBJ1-1; 7 nucleotides match TRBD1. The CDR3 sequence is 13 residues long. The V segment lost 5 bases and the J segment 5 bases; nucleotides outside the gene matches: 5. Germline V gene lookup returns CDR1 SEHNR and CDR2 FQNEAQ (reference sequence).

This clonotype turned up a few times. The chain is built from TRBV7-2 and TRBJ1-1; D is perhaps TRBD1 (5 bases). The germline CDR1 and CDR2 sequences are SGHTA and FQGNSA. The germline V and J ends were trimmed by 2 bases and 0 bases, with 10 bases remaining between them. The CDR3 extends over 15 amino acids. Here the CDR3 DNA reads TGTGCCAGCAGCTTACTACCAGGGATGAACACTGAAGCTTTCTTT. Translated: CASSLLPGMNTEAFF.

This clonotype was picked up a small number of times. The chain couples TRBV12-3 or TRBV12-4 to TRBJ1-2, with a possible D match to TRBD1 (6 bases). With 6 bases removed from V and 2 bases from J, the gap between germline ends came to 13 bases. The CDR3 extends over 14 amino acids. The CDR3 bases are TGTGCCAGCAGACCCACAGGGTCCAACTATGGCTACACCTTC. This sequence encodes CASRPTGSNYGYTF.

The gene calls are TRBV20-1 and TRBJ2-2; TRBD2 matches at 12 bases. The CDR3 length is 15 residues. Losses at the gene ends were 6 bases for V and 5 bases for J; bases not matched to a gene: 7. The germline CDR1 and CDR2 sequences are DFQATT and SNEGSKA (reference sequence). For the CDR3, the DNA is TGCAGTGCACTGACTAGCGGGAGAGGGACCGGGGAGCTGTTTTTT. Encoded protein: CSALTSGRGTGELFF.

This clonotype was seen more than once but under ten times. This chain connects TRBV6-5 to TRBJ2-2, with 9 positions matching TRBD2. V lost 7 bases, J lost 6 bases, and 15 bases stayed unmatched. The germline gives CDR1 MNHEY, CDR2 SVGAGI. The CDR3 sequence is 17 residues long. The CDR3 DNA reads as TGTGCCAGCAAATCTGACCCGGGACTAGCCTCTCCCGGGGAGCTGTTTTTT. Amino acid sequence: CASKSDPGLASPGELFF.

For this clonotype: A read error may explain this, as a much larger clone is one base away. J is TRBJ2-2 and V is TRBV7-2; 7 positions match TRBD2. Germline values: CDR1 SGHTA, CDR2 FQGNSA. The CDR3 consists of 14 residues. CDR3 sequence reads: CASSGGDNTGDLFF. The CDR3 bases are TGTGCCAGCAGCGGGGGGGATAACACCGGGGATCTGTTTTTT.

J is TRBJ2-7 and V is TRBV28, with TRBD1 matching 10 bases. The CDR3 has 17 amino acids. Germline-derived CDR1 and CDR2 are MDHEN and SYDVKM. V lost 3 bases and J lost 6; bases outside the gene matches: 14. The CDR3 DNA follows: TGTGCCAGCAGTTTTCCTCCCCCCGGGACAGGGGCCCGCGAGCAGTACTTC. Translated: CASSFPPPGTGAREQYF.

The genes are TRBV7-6 and TRBJ1-1; D may be TRBD1 (6 bases). Deletions cut 4 bases from V and 7 bases from J, with 13 bases between. The CDR3 consists of 13 residues. Germline V gene sequence: CDR1 SGHVS, CDR2 FNYEAQ. In nucleotides, the CDR3 is TGTGCCAGCAGCTCTGGACAGAAAAGTGAAGCTTTCTTT. Its protein is CASSSGQKSEAFF.

This clonotype was observed many times. The chain has TRBV7-8 and TRBJ2-7; TRBD1 agrees at 7 bases. Germline lookup yields CDR1 SGHVS and CDR2 FQNEAQ. The J segment lost 0 bases and the V segment lost 5 bases, leaving 16 bases of the junction unmatched. This CDR3 has 18 amino acids. This chain's CDR3 is CASSQGTRDRQFSYEQYF. As DNA, the CDR3 is TGTGCCAGCAGCCAAGGGACGAGGGACAGACAATTCTCCTACGAGCAGTACTTC.

The rearrangement joins TRBV25-1 to TRBJ2-3; 11 positions agree with TRBD2. Germline lookup yields CDR1 MGHDK and CDR2 SYGVNS. Trimming took 2 bases from V and 0 from J; bases not matched to a gene: 1. The CDR3 has 16 residues. Written as DNA, the CDR3 is TGTGCCAGCAGTGAAGGGACTAGCGGTAGCACAGATACGCAGTATTTT. Its protein is CASSEGTSGSTDTQYF. The full variable domain, with the rest looked up from reference TRBV25-1 and TRBJ2-3, is EADIYQTPRYLVIGTGKKITLECSQTMGHDKMYWYQQDPGMELHLIHYSYGVNSTEKGDLSSESTVSRIRTEHFPLTLESARPSHTSQYLCASSEGTSGSTDTQYFGPGTRLTVL.